This T cell receptor (beta chain) is from a study of blood T cells in healthy people across ages. The CDR3 runs 13 residues. V lost 7 bases to trimming and J lost 13 bases; unmatched junction nucleotides: 15. Germline CDR1 is SQVTM and CDR2 is ANQGSEA. The study, taken as a whole, reports: Naive CD4+ cell counts and diversity both ran higher in long-lived than in aged donors.

As for this clonotype: Its antigen is unknown.

For the second PCR, which ran for about 7 to 11 cycles, a sample-barcoded 5' primer and a J-beta primer mix were used. MiXCR was run by TCRdb on the 5' RACE reads, yielding one entry per CDR3 protein. The table records some 1,500,000 distinct CDR3 sequences, about 42% of them present only once. The source of this sequence is a woman between 18 and 29 years old in good health. V is TRBV29-1 and J is TRBJ2-1, with 8 bases that match TRBD1. Sequencing was done on a sample of blood. CDR3 amino acids: CSAAGTGLETQFF. CDR3 bases: TGCAGCGCTGCCGGGACAGGTCTCGAGACCCAGTTCTTC.